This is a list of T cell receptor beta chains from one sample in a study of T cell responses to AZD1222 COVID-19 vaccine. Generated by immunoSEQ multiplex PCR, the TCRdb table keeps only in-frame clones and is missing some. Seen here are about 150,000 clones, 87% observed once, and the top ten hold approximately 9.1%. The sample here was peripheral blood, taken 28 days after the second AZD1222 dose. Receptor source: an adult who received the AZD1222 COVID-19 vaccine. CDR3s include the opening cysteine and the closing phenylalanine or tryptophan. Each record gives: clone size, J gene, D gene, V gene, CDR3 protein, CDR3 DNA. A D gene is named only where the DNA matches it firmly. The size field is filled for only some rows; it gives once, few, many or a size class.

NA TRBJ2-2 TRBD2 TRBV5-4 CASTPSGQNTGELFF TGTGCCAGCACCCCTAGCGGTCAGAACACCGGGGAGCTGTTTTTT
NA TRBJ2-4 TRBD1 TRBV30 CAWSLGTGGSKNIQYF TGTGCCTGGAGCCTTGGGACAGGGGGCTCCAAAAACATTCAGTACTTC
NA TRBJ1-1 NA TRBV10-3 CAIRENTEAFF TGTGCCATCAGAGAGAACACTGAAGCTTTCTTT
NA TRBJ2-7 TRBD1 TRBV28 CASRPSGTGNEQYF TGTGCCAGCAGGCCCTCCGGGACAGGGAACGAGCAGTACTTC
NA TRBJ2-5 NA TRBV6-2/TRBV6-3 CASSYSRGLGETQYF TGTGCCAGCAGTTACTCACGGGGGCTCGGTGAGACCCAGTACTTC
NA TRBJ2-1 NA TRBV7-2 CASSLLASRSSYNEQFF TGTGCCAGCAGCCTCTTAGCTTCGAGAAGCTCCTACAATGAGCAGTTCTTC
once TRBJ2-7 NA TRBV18 CASSPPGQSSYEQYF TGTGCCAGCTCACCACCGGGCCAGAGCTCCTACGAGCAGTACTTC
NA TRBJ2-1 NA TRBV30 CAWRAVGGNEQFF TGTGCCTGGAGAGCCGTGGGGGGCAATGAGCAGTTCTTC
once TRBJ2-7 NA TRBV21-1 CASSGPGMAYEQYF TGTGCCAGCTCAGGGCCAGGGATGGCCTACGAGCAGTACTTC
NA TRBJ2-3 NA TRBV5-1 CASRTGSATDTQYF TGCGCCAGTAGAACAGGGTCGGCCACAGATACGCAGTATTTT
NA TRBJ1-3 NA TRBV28 CASSLTGSGNTIYF TGTGCCAGCAGTTTAACCGGGTCTGGAAACACCATATATTTT
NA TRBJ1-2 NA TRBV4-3 CASSQEGGALEGYTF TGCGCCAGCAGCCAAGAAGGCGGGGCCCTCGAAGGCTACACCTTC
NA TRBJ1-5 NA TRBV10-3 CAVGESNQPQHF TGTGCCGTCGGTGAGAGCAATCAGCCCCAGCATTTT
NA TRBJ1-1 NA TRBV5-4 CASSPPLGGIGTEAFF TGTGCCAGCAGCCCGCCCTTGGGGGGGATCGGGACTGAAGCTTTCTTT
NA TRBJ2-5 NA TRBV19 CASSIQLAKETQYF TGTGCCAGTAGTATACAACTAGCCAAAGAGACCCAGTACTTC
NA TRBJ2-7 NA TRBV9 CASSPRSGSSYEQYF TGTGCCAGCAGCCCCCGCAGCGGTAGCTCCTACGAGCAGTACTTC
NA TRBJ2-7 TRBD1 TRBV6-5 CASSGRDRSSYEQYF TGTGCCAGCAGCGGCCGGGACAGGAGCTCCTACGAGCAGTACTTC
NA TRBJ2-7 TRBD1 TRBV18 CASSLGTESSEQYF TGTGCCAGCTCACTTGGGACAGAGTCATCCGAGCAGTACTTC
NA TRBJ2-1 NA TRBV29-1 CSTRNSPIGEQFF TGCAGCACCAGAAATAGCCCGATCGGGGAGCAGTTCTTC
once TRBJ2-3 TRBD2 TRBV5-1 CASSLTSGRAGTDTQYF TGCGCCAGCAGCTTGACTAGCGGGAGGGCCGGCACAGATACGCAGTATTTT
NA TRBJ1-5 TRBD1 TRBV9 CASSATGGNQPQHF TGTGCCAGCAGCGCCACAGGGGGCAATCAGCCCCAGCATTTT
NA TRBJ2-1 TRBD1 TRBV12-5 CASGLTGGNNEQFF TGTGCTAGTGGTTTGACAGGGGGCAACAATGAGCAGTTCTTC
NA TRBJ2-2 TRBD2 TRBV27 CASSLWGGTGELFF TGTGCCAGCAGTTTATGGGGGGGCACCGGGGAGCTGTTTTTT
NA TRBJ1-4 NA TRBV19 CASSTGALNEKLFF TGTGCCAGTAGTACAGGAGCACTTAATGAAAAACTGTTTTTT
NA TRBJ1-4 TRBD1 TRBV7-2 CASRLTGGGEKLFF TGTGCCAGCAGACTGACAGGGGGCGGTGAAAAACTGTTTTTT
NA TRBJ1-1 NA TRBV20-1 CSASLPNTGFEAFF TGCAGTGCTAGTCTCCCCAATACAGGCTTCGAAGCTTTCTTT
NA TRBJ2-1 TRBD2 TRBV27 CASTLLSLGTSGTNEQFF TGTGCCAGCACCCTCCTTTCGCTCGGGACTAGCGGGACAAATGAGCAGTTCTTC
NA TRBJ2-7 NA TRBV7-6 CASSLVRARREQYF TGTGCCAGCAGCTTAGTCAGGGCTCGACGCGAGCAGTACTTC
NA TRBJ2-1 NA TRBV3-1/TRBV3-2 CASSLNPSSYNEQFF TGTGCCAGCAGCCTCAACCCAAGCTCCTACAATGAGCAGTTCTTC
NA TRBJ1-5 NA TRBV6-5 CASRTNQPQHF TGTGCCAGCAGGACTAATCAGCCCCAGCATTTT
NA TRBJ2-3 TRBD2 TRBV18 CASSPKRQGRLASTDTQYF TGTGCCAGCTCACCGAAAAGGCAGGGGAGACTAGCGAGTACAGATACGCAGTATTTT
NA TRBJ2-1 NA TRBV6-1 CASSEGPSLSYNEQFF TGTGCCAGCAGTGAAGGGCCCTCGCTCTCCTACAATGAGCAGTTCTTC
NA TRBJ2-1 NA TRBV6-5 CASSQDGSLVNEQFF TGTGCCAGCAGTCAGGACGGGAGTCTGGTCAATGAGCAGTTCTTC
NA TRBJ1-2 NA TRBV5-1 CASSVGSHGYTF TGCGCCAGCAGTGTGGGGAGTCATGGCTACACCTTC
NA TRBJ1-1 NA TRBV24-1 CATSDFAGTGAFF TGTGCCACCAGTGATTTCGCAGGGACGGGCGCTTTCTTT
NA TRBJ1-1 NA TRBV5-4 CASSLIGVTEAFF TGTGCCAGCAGCTTGATTGGGGTCACTGAAGCTTTCTTT
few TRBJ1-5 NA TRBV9 CASSVGGNNQPQHF TGTGCCAGCAGCGTAGGGGGTAACAATCAGCCCCAGCATTTT
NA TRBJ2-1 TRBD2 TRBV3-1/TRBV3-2 CAAQARGLSNEQFF TGTGCCGCCCAGGCGAGGGGACTATCGAATGAGCAGTTCTTC
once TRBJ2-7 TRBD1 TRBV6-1 CASTIGTGTYEQYF TGTGCCAGCACTATAGGGACAGGGACCTACGAGCAGTACTTC
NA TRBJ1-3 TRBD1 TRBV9 CASSAHRGARTGNTIYF TGTGCCAGCAGCGCACACAGGGGGGCGCGAACAGGAAACACCATATATTTT
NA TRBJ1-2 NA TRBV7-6 CASSREGNYGYTF TGTGCCAGCAGTAGGGAAGGGAACTATGGCTACACCTTC
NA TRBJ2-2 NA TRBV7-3 CASSSQYTGELFF TGTGCCAGCAGCTCTCAGTACACCGGGGAGCTGTTTTTT
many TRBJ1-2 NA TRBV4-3 CASRGPTYGYTF TGCGCCAGTCGTGGACCGACCTATGGCTACACCTTC
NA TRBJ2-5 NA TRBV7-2 CASSPGWETQYF TGTGCCAGCAGCCCGGGTTGGGAGACCCAGTACTTC
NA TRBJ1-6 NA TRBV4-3 CASSQDRGISPLHF TGCGCCAGCAGCCAAGACAGGGGTATTTCACCCCTCCACTTT
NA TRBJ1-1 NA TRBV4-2 CASSPLQSGEAFF TGTGCCAGCAGCCCCCTCCAGTCGGGTGAAGCTTTCTTT
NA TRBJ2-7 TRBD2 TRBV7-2 CASSPASGPHHEQYF TGTGCCAGCAGCCCCGCTAGCGGACCACATCACGAGCAGTACTTC
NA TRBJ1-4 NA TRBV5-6 CASSLRGEKLFF TGTGCCAGCAGCTTGCGGGGGGAAAAACTGTTTTTT
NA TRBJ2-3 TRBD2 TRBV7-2 CASSLSGTSTDTQYF TGTGCCAGCAGTCTTAGCGGGACGAGCACAGATACGCAGTATTTT
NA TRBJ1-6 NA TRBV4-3 CASSQVVRGSPLHF TGCGCCAGCAGCCAAGTCGTGCGGGGTTCACCCCTCCACTTT